The text below deals with one T cell receptor beta chain. The entry originates in a study of shared clonotypes between healthy human individuals. Using immunoSEQ multiplex PCR, the repertoire was profiled, and TCRdb retains in-frame clones only, with some absent. Here the sample spans some 2,500,000 clones, 80% to 95% being singletons. Germline CDR1 SGHNT, CDR2 YYREEE (reference sequence). Trimming left V 4 bases short and J 3 bases short, with 11 bases between. The CDR3 length is 13 residues. The sample was naive CD4+ T cells from PBMCs. Subset of the sample: CD45RA+ positively selected. The gene calls are TRBV5-4 and TRBJ2-7, with D possibly TRBD1 on 6 matching bases. This clonotype originated in a man aged 18 to 30 in good health. Some clones in this sample may be carry-over from other donors' samples. CDR3 in amino acids: CASSPDRIYEQYF. For the CDR3, the DNA is TGTGCCAGCAGCCCCGACAGGATCTACGAGCAGTACTTC.